What follows are 20 T cell receptor beta chains derived from one specimen sequenced in a study of T cell responses to AZD1222 COVID-19 vaccine. Using immunoSEQ multiplex PCR, the repertoire was profiled, and TCRdb retains in-frame clones only, with some absent. The data show 150,000 to 200,000 clones, with 85% to 95% seen just once and less than 3% held by the top ten. Specimen: peripheral blood, collected on day 0 of AZD1222 vaccination. These receptors came from an adult in good health.

This clone was found a few times. The chain uses TRBV9 and TRBJ1-1; TRBD1 agrees at 11 bases. V lost 5 bases to trimming and J lost 4 bases; unmatched junction nucleotides: 4. Germline V gene sequence: CDR1 SGDLS, CDR2 YYNGEE. The CDR3 is made up of 14 amino acids. The CDR3 nucleotides read TGTGCCAGCAGTAGGACAGGGGGCTTCACTGAAGCTTTCTTT. Amino acids: CASSRTGGFTEAFF.

This clone was seen just once. The rearrangement joins TRBV15 to TRBJ2-1; the D is unclear. V lost 5 bases and J lost 10, with 24 bases in between. The CDR3 loop spans 16 amino acids. In germline, CDR1 is LNHNV, CDR2 YYDKDF (reference sequence). The CDR3 loop is CATSLLDTFNRFEQFF. For the CDR3, the DNA is TGTGCCACCAGCTTATTAGACACGTTCAACCGGTTCGAGCAGTTCTTC.

CDR3 sequence reads: CSATSGDTEAFF. The CDR3 bases are TGCAGCGCCACCTCAGGGGACACTGAAGCTTTCTTT. The chain joins TRBV29-1 to TRBJ1-1; tentative D call: TRBD1 (6 bases). Trimming took 7 bases from V and 3 from J, leaving 12 bases between them. CDR1 SQVTM and CDR2 ANQGSEA come from the germline V gene. This CDR3 has 12 residues.

CDR3 nucleotides: TGTGCCAGCAGCTTAGAACCCGCCTCTGAAGCTTTCTTT. It encodes CASSLEPASEAFF. The chain joins TRBV5-4 to TRBJ1-1; D gene ambiguous. Germline values: CDR1 SGHNT, CDR2 YYREEE (reference sequence). This CDR3 is 13 amino acids long. The V end was cut by 2 bases, the J end by 6 bases, with 11 bases between. Drawing the rest from reference TRBV5-4 and TRBJ1-1, the complete variable domain is ETGVTQSPTHLIKTRGQQVTLRCSSQSGHNTVSWYQQALGQGPQFIFQYYREEENGRGNFPPRFSGLQFPNYSSELNVNALELDDSALYLCASSLEPASEAFFGQGTRLTVV.

The chain joins TRBV6-5 to TRBJ1-1, with D possibly matching TRBD1 (6 bases). Germline V CDR1 and CDR2: MNHEY, SVGAGI. Trimming cost V 5 bases and J 2 bases, with 15 bases left between them. There are 15 residues in the CDR3. The CDR3 bases are TGTGCCAGCAGTAGACCGGGACACACCAACACTGAAGCTTTCTTT. This sequence encodes CASSRPGHTNTEAFF.

The CDR3 region is CASSLPGSSYEQYF. As DNA, the CDR3 is TGTGCCAGCAGCTTGCCGGGAAGCTCCTACGAGCAGTACTTC. The chain has TRBV7-9 and TRBJ2-7; D is perhaps TRBD2 (5 bases). Trimming took off 3 bases at V and 0 bases at J, with 9 bases between the two ends. The germline CDR1 and CDR2 sequences are SEHNR and FQNEAQ (reference sequence). The CDR3 runs to 14 residues.

The V call is TRBV7-8, the J call TRBJ2-7; TRBD1 matches at 8 bases. The CDR3 runs 15 residues. Looked up from germline, CDR1 is SGHVS and CDR2 is FQNEAQ. The V gene end was trimmed by 5 bases and the J gene end by 5 bases; junction bases not matched to a gene: 11. The CDR3 spells CASSRATDRAHEQYF. The CDR3 DNA reads as TGTGCCAGCAGCCGGGCGACGGACAGGGCGCACGAGCAGTACTTC.

This chain uses TRBV3-1 (or the pseudogene TRBV3-2) with TRBJ2-1, with 7 nucleotides matching TRBD1. Germline-derived CDR1 and CDR2 are LGHDT and YNNKEL (reference sequence). With 5 bases clipped from V and 8 bases from J, the junction kept 6 bases outside the gene matches. CDR3 length: 13 residues. The CDR3 DNA follows: TGTGCCAGCAGCTTACAGGGGTCGGATGAGCAGTTCTTC. Translating it yields CASSLQGSDEQFF.

The V gene is TRBV7-9, the J gene TRBJ2-3, with 7 bases matching TRBD2. The CDR3 covers 15 residues. The V segment lost 5 bases and the J segment 2 bases; nucleotides outside the gene matches: 7. Germline V CDR1 and CDR2: SEHNR, FQNEAQ (reference sequence). CDR3: CASSQTSRITDTQYF. Written as DNA, the CDR3 is TGTGCCAGCAGCCAGACTAGCCGAATCACAGATACGCAGTATTTT.

V and J are TRBV6-1 and TRBJ2-2, with no clear D. Trimming cost V 2 bases and J 4 bases, with 11 bases left between them. Germline lookup yields CDR1 MNHNS and CDR2 SASEGT. The CDR3 extends over 15 amino acids. CDR3 region: CASSERPTGTGELFF. CDR3 sequence (DNA): TGTGCCAGCAGTGAACGGCCGACGGGCACCGGGGAGCTGTTTTTT.

CDR3 protein: CASSHPGRERNTIYF. Written as DNA, the CDR3 is TGTGCCAGCAGCCATCCCGGCAGGGAACGAAACACCATATATTTT. The genes are TRBV11-2 and TRBJ1-3; TRBD1 might be the D (5 bases). The CDR3 is made up of 15 amino acids. Germline V gene data show CDR1 as SGHAT and CDR2 as FQNNGV. Trimming took off 5 bases at V and 5 bases at J, with 16 bases between the two ends.

V is TRBV7-2 and J is TRBJ2-7, with no clear D. V was shortened by 1 base and J by 2 bases, with 6 bases between the two germline ends. Germline CDR1 SGHTA, CDR2 FQGNSA. The CDR3 totals 13 residues. As DNA, the CDR3 is TGTGCCAGCAGCTTAGAGGTTACCTACGAGCAGTACTTC. Amino acid sequence: CASSLEVTYEQYF.

The chain employs TRBV7-9 and TRBJ1-2, with a weak D call TRBD1 (6 bases). CDR3 length: 11 residues. The germline CDR1 and CDR2 sequences are SEHNR and FQNEAQ (reference sequence). V lost 9 bases, J lost 8 bases, and 13 bases lay in between. The CDR3 sequence: CASYRAGGYTF. CDR3 sequence (DNA): TGTGCCAGTTACAGGGCTGGAGGCTACACCTTC.

This sequence joins TRBV3-1 (or the pseudogene TRBV3-2) and TRBJ2-7; D gene unclear. The CDR3 length is 12 residues. V was trimmed by 5 bases and J by 4 bases, leaving 9 bases between them. CDR1 is LGHDT and CDR2 is YNNKEL in the germline V gene (reference sequence). The CDR3 is CASSYSVYEQYF. The CDR3 nucleotides read TGTGCCAGCAGCTACTCAGTGTACGAGCAGTACTTC.

The chain employs TRBV7-9 and TRBJ2-7, with 14 bases aligning to TRBD2. Losses at the gene ends were 5 bases for V and 4 bases for J; bases not matched to a gene: 7. This CDR3 has 16 amino acids. Germline V gives CDR1 SEHNR, CDR2 FQNEAQ (reference sequence). The CDR3 nucleotides read TGTGCCAGCAGCGACGGGACTAGCGGGAGAAAATACGAGCAGTACTTC. It yields the protein CASSDGTSGRKYEQYF.

The chain is built from TRBV6-5 and TRBJ1-5; D is undetermined. V shed 11 bases and J shed 0 bases, with 11 bases lying between them. This CDR3 region has 13 residues. The V gene's germline CDR1 is MNHEY and CDR2 SVGAGI. CDR3 residues: CACQPTSNQPQHF. DNA of the CDR3: TGTGCCTGCCAGCCCACTAGCAATCAGCCCCAGCATTTT.

The V gene is TRBV30, the J gene TRBJ2-1, with 7 bases identical to TRBD2. Trimming at V came to 1 base and at J to 8 bases, leaving 11 bases not matched to a gene. This CDR3 region has 15 residues. CDR1 GTSNPN and CDR2 SVGIG come from the germline V gene (reference sequence). CDR3 DNA: TGTGCCTGGAGTGACGGTCGGGGGGACCGGTATGAGCAGTTCTTC. Translation gives CAWSDGRGDRYEQFF.

This chain links TRBV19 with TRBJ1-2; D gene unclear. Trimming removed 6 bases from V and 1 base from J, with 18 bases in between. The CDR3 consists of 16 residues. Per the germline V gene, CDR1 is LNHDA and CDR2 is SQIVND (reference sequence). The CDR3 is CASSAELGRINYGYTF. In DNA form, the CDR3 reads TGTGCCAGTAGCGCGGAGCTCGGGAGAATTAACTATGGCTACACCTTC.

The rearrangement uses TRBV30 and TRBJ2-2, with D perhaps matching TRBD1 (8 bases). V was trimmed by 0 bases and J by 7 bases, leaving 15 bases between them. Germline CDR1 and CDR2: GTSNPN and SVGIG (reference sequence). The CDR3 sequence is 15 residues long. The CDR3 is CAWSVLDREGGELFF. CDR3 in DNA: TGTGCCTGGAGTGTTCTGGACAGGGAGGGCGGGGAGCTGTTTTTT.

This sequence joins TRBV7-9 and TRBJ1-3; D is undetermined. The V end was cut by 5 bases, the J end by 3 bases, with 11 bases between. This CDR3 is 14 amino acids long. Germline V gene data show CDR1 as SEHNR and CDR2 as FQNEAQ (reference sequence). CDR3 region: CASSGSGFGNTIYF. DNA for the CDR3: TGTGCCAGCAGCGGTTCGGGGTTTGGAAACACCATATATTTT.